The TCR beta chain under discussion was sequenced for a study of neoadjuvant nivolumab and ipilimumab in lung cancer. General observations from the study: TCR clonality did not significantly correlate with pathologic tumor regression. Pretherapy blood TCR richness correlated positively with resected tumor richness. Only a small number of samples underwent TCR sequencing. From pretherapy to surgery, tumor richness and clonality rose with dual therapy.

TCRdb's table, derived via immunoSEQ multiplex PCR, lists solely in-frame clones and lacks some. The sample includes roughly 4,000 clones, approximately 91% of them seen just once. Germline CDR1 and CDR2: MNHNY and SVGAGI (reference sequence). The length of the CDR3 is 15 residues. V dropped 3 bases and J dropped 1 base, with 9 bases sitting between them. This clone has more than one count but fewer than ten. Its antigen is not known. The V gene is TRBV6-6, the J gene TRBJ2-2; the D is unclear. This sequence was found in an adult with non-small cell lung cancer. The specimen comprised adjacent normal lung tissue, sampled after neoadjuvant nivolumab, alone or with ipilimumab, at or shortly before surgery. The CDR3 loop is CASSYGPGNTGELFF. CDR3 nucleotide sequence: TGTGCCAGCAGTTATGGTCCAGGGAACACCGGGGAGCTGTTTTTT.